Detailed here is one T cell receptor (beta chain). There are 12 residues in the CDR3. Trimming shortened V by 3 bases and J by 8 bases, and 10 bases separated the two germline ends. The germline V gene has CDR1 LGHNA and CDR2 YNFKEQ. The sample comes from a study of shared T cell receptors in the human thymus. Clones were read by immunoSEQ multiplex PCR, and TCRdb kept only the in-frame ones, dropping some. The sample includes almost 550,000 clones, about four fifths seen only once; the top ten take more than 0.01%. The same sample was also studied in work on human thymus T cells. That study adds: Having corrective surgery for congenital heart defects, healthy Finnish infants were the ones who donated. The study used thymus tissue resected during corrective heart surgery.

Sample: thymocytes. This sequence joins TRBV4-2 and TRBJ2-5; a possible D gene is TRBD2 (5 bases). The TCR was taken from a boy under two years old with a congenital heart defect. The CDR3 region is CASSQSGSTQYF. CDR3 nucleotides: TGTGCCAGCAGCCAGTCGGGGTCTACCCAGTACTTC.